The text below deals with one T cell receptor (beta chain). Its antigen is not known. The data belong to a study of shared clonotypes between healthy human individuals. Study at large: Contributing individuals were two females and three males aged 18 to 49. Per donor, CD8 memory used one plate, CD8 naive used two, CD4 memory used three and CD4 naive used three. Overall study results and limits: Although depth was large, rarefaction showed that sequencing of the sorted subsets was incomplete. Sampling covered blood only; tissue repertoires likely differ.

Germline-derived CDR1 and CDR2 are MDHEN and SYDVKM. Between the trimmed V and J ends, which lost 5 bases and 2 bases, there was a span of 17 bases. This CDR3 has 16 amino acids. Only CD45RO-negative cells positively selected for CCR7 counted as naive CD8 cells, so terminally differentiated effector memory CD45RA+ cells were excluded. Clones were read by immunoSEQ multiplex PCR, and TCRdb kept only the in-frame ones, dropping some. The repertoire includes millions of clones, roughly 91% of them detected once, and about 1.8% sits in the top ten. This chain links TRBV28 with TRBJ2-3; D assignment may be TRBD1 or TRBD2 (5 bases each). This TCR was sampled from a man aged 18 to 35 in good health. Some clones in this sample may be carry-over from other donors' samples. Sequencing input: naive CD8+ T cells from PBMCs. The CDR3 is CASSRGLFRDTDTQYF. The CDR3 DNA sequence: TGTGCCAGCAGTCGAGGACTCTTCAGGGACACAGATACGCAGTATTTT.